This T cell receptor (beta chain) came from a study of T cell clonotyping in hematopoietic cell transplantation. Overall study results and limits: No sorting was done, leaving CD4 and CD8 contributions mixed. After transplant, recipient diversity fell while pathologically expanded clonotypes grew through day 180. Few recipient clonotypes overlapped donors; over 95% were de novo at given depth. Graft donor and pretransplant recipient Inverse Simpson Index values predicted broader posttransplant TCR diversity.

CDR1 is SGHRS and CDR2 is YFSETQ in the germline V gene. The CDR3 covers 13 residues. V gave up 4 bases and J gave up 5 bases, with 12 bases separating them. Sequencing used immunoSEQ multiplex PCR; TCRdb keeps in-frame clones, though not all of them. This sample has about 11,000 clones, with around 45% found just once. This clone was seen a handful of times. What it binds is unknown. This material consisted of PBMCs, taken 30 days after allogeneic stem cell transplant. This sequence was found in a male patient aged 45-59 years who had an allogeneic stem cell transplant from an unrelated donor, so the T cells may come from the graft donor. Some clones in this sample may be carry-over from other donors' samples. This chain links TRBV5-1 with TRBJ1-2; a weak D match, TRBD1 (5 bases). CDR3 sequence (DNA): TGCGCCAGCAGCCTAAGGGGTAAGTATGGCTACACCTTC. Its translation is CASSLRGKYGYTF.